Shown below are 30 T cell receptor beta chains from a single sample sequenced in a study of blood T cell repertoires in COVID-19. The assay was immunoSEQ multiplex PCR, and TCRdb's table has in-frame clones only and misses some. The sample shows over 65,000 clones, 88% of them seen only once. Sequencing input: peripheral blood. The origin of the receptors is a woman in her sixties with acute or convalescent COVID-19.

V and J are TRBV7-3 and TRBJ2-1; 10 positions agree with TRBD2. This CDR3 comprises 16 residues. J lost 5 bases, V lost 5 bases, and 9 bases had no gene match. Germline assignment: CDR1 SGHTA and CDR2 FQGTGA. CDR3 in amino acids: CASSTSLAGADNEQFF. The CDR3 DNA reads TGTGCCAGCAGCACCTCGCTAGCGGGAGCGGACAATGAGCAGTTCTTC.

The V call is TRBV9, the J call TRBJ1-2, with a possible D match to TRBD1 (6 bases). The CDR3 spans 15 residues. V shed 3 bases and J shed 6 bases, with 18 bases lying between them. Germline V gene lookup returns CDR1 SGDLS and CDR2 YYNGEE. The DNA of the CDR3 is TGTGCCAGCAGCGAGACCCTGACAGGACTCGATGGCTACACCTTC. This codes for CASSETLTGLDGYTF.

This chain links TRBV12-5 with TRBJ1-1, with 8 nucleotides matching TRBD1. The germline V gene has CDR1 LGHNT and CDR2 FRNRAP. The CDR3 runs 12 residues. The J segment lost 8 bases and the V segment lost 3 bases, leaving 2 bases of the junction unmatched. In DNA, the CDR3 is TGTGCTAGTGGTTTAGGACAGGGAGAAGCTTTCTTT. It is translated as CASGLGQGEAFF.

This clone showed up just once. The V gene is TRBV7-9, the J gene TRBJ2-3, with TRBD1 matching over 12 bases. The CDR3 loop spans 15 amino acids. Trimming cost V 4 bases and J 3 bases; bases outside gene matches: 2. Per germline, CDR1 SEHNR and CDR2 FQNEAQ (reference sequence). The CDR3 DNA sequence: TGTGCCAGCAGCTCGGGACAGGGGGCGACAGATACGCAGTATTTT. This translates into CASSSGQGATDTQYF. The complete variable domain, with remaining parts taken from reference TRBV7-9 and TRBJ2-3, reads DTGVSQNPRHKITKRGQNVTFRCDPISEHNRLYWYRQTLGQGPEFLTYFQNEAQLEKSRLLSDRFSAERPKGSFSTLEIQRTEQGDSAMYLCASSSGQGATDTQYFGPGTRLTVL.

The chain employs TRBV2 and TRBJ1-4; 9 bases are shared with TRBD1. The length of the CDR3 is 15 residues. Germline trimming cut 4 bases from V and 8 bases from J; bases unmatched to any gene: 8. Germline V gives CDR1 SNHLY, CDR2 FYNNEI. This chain's CDR3 is CASSAEGTGLEKLFF. In nucleotides, the CDR3 is TGTGCCAGCAGTGCCGAGGGGACAGGGTTAGAAAAACTGTTTTTT.

The V gene is TRBV11-2, the J gene TRBJ1-3, with a weak D call TRBD1 (6 bases). V dropped 3 bases and J dropped 9 bases, with 12 bases sitting between them. Per the germline V gene, CDR1 is SGHAT and CDR2 is FQNNGV. This CDR3 is 13 amino acids long. The CDR3 DNA follows: TGTGCCAGCAGCTTGGGCGAAGGGGGCACCATATATTTT. Encoded protein: CASSLGEGGTIYF.

This sequence joins TRBV28 and TRBJ1-1, with 9 bases identical to TRBD1. Trimming removed 5 bases from V and 0 bases from J; junction bases left unmatched: 7. Germline V gives CDR1 MDHEN, CDR2 SYDVKM. The CDR3 runs to 16 residues. This CDR3 is CASSPGQGRMNTEAFF. The CDR3 DNA is TGTGCCAGCAGTCCCGGACAGGGGAGGATGAACACTGAAGCTTTCTTT.

The chain is built from TRBV28 and TRBJ1-1; D is perhaps TRBD1 (6 bases). There are 17 residues in the CDR3. Germline V gene lookup returns CDR1 MDHEN and CDR2 SYDVKM. Trimming cost V 4 bases and J 0 bases, with 18 bases left between them. The CDR3 loop is CASSSSPTGNMNTEAFF. The CDR3 DNA reads as TGTGCCAGCAGTTCCTCGCCAACAGGGAACATGAACACTGAAGCTTTCTTT.

This sequence joins TRBV5-1 and TRBJ2-1; 14 bases are a match to TRBD2. Germline CDR1 and CDR2: SGHRS and YFSETQ. The trim removed 3 bases at V and 4 bases at J, leaving 0 bases unmatched. This CDR3 spans 15 amino acids. The CDR3: CASSWTSGGYNEQFF. The CDR3 DNA reads as TGCGCCAGCAGCTGGACTAGCGGGGGGTACAATGAGCAGTTCTTC.

The chain is built from TRBV9 and TRBJ1-2; D gene unclear. Between the trimmed V and J ends, which lost 2 bases and 4 bases, there was a span of 12 bases. Germline assignment: CDR1 SGDLS and CDR2 YYNGEE. This CDR3 is 14 amino acids long. CDR3 loop: CASSVGEGSYGYTF. In nucleotides, the CDR3 is TGTGCCAGCAGCGTGGGAGAAGGTTCCTATGGCTACACCTTC.

DNA for the CDR3: TGCGCCAGCAGCGCGTCGTCAGGGGGCTCCTATAATTCACCCCTCCACTTT. Protein product: CASSASSGGSYNSPLHF. The gene calls are TRBV5-1 and TRBJ1-6; 7 bases map to TRBD1. CDR1 is SGHRS, CDR2 YFSETQ, per germline. The CDR3 loop spans 17 amino acids. Trimming at V came to 4 bases and at J to 0 bases, leaving 7 bases not matched to a gene.

The chain couples TRBV3-1 (or the pseudogene TRBV3-2) to TRBJ1-2; tentative D call: TRBD1 (5 bases). The CDR3 runs 14 residues. Trimming cost V 0 bases and J 6 bases, with 11 bases left between them. CDR1 and CDR2 (germline): LGHDT, YNNKEL (reference sequence). CDR3 in amino acids: CASSQEFRADGYTF. DNA for the CDR3: TGTGCCAGCAGCCAAGAATTCAGGGCTGATGGCTACACCTTC.

The chain links TRBV5-5 to TRBJ2-5, with 9 bases identical to TRBD1. Germline V gene data show CDR1 as SGHKS and CDR2 as YYEKEE (reference sequence). With 3 bases clipped from V and 8 bases from J, the junction kept 11 bases outside the gene matches. The CDR3 length is 15 residues. CDR3 DNA sequence: TGTGCCAGCAGCTGGGGACAGGGCACCTTTATTACCCAGTACTTC. This sequence encodes CASSWGQGTFITQYF. The variable domain in full, completed from reference TRBV5-5 and TRBJ2-5, reads DAGVTQSPTHLIKTRGQQVTLRCSPISGHKSVSWYQQVLGQGPQFIFQYYEKEERGRGNFPDRFSARQFPNYSSELNVNALLLGDSALYLCASSWGQGTFITQYFGPGTRLLVL.

The chain uses TRBV12-3 or TRBV12-4 and TRBJ1-5; D remains unclear. There are 13 residues in the CDR3. V gave up 3 bases and J gave up 6 bases, with 9 bases separating them. In DNA, the CDR3 is TGTGCCAGCAGTTTTGTAGGAGGTCAGCCCCAGCATTTT. Translation gives CASSFVGGQPQHF.

The genes are TRBV7-9 and TRBJ1-2; TRBD1 might be the D (6 bases). The V gene's germline CDR1 is SEHNR and CDR2 FQNEAQ (reference sequence). The CDR3 totals 16 residues. V lost 1 base, J lost 5 bases, and 17 bases lay in between. CDR3 amino acids: CASSLGPSEGDYGYTF. CDR3 DNA sequence: TGTGCCAGCAGCTTAGGACCCTCAGAGGGGGATTATGGCTACACCTTC.

The gene calls are TRBV5-4 and TRBJ1-4; no clear D gene. V lost 2 bases to trimming and J lost 5 bases, with 10 bases between them. Germline V gene lookup returns CDR1 SGHNT and CDR2 YYREEE (reference sequence). The CDR3 sequence is 14 residues long. CDR3 residues: CASSFEGRNEKLFF. In nucleotides, the CDR3 is TGTGCCAGCAGCTTCGAGGGCCGAAATGAAAAACTGTTTTTT.

The V gene is TRBV11-2, the J gene TRBJ2-3; a possible D gene is TRBD1 (6 bases). Germline values: CDR1 SGHAT, CDR2 FQNNGV. V shed 5 bases and J shed 4 bases, with 13 bases lying between them. This CDR3 spans 14 amino acids. This CDR3 is CASSGKSGADTQYF. The CDR3 region has the DNA TGTGCCAGCAGCGGAAAATCAGGGGCAGATACGCAGTATTTT.

This clone has just a few counts. J is TRBJ1-2 and V is TRBV14, with D uncertain. The CDR3 has 15 amino acids. V lost 0 bases and J lost 0, with 8 bases in between. The germline V gene encodes CDR1 SGHDN and CDR2 FVKESK. The CDR3 loop is CASSQDGDANYGYTF. CDR3 bases: TGTGCCAGCAGCCAAGACGGGGATGCTAACTATGGCTACACCTTC.

A single count supports this clone. The genes are TRBV3-1 (or the pseudogene TRBV3-2) and TRBJ2-5; D is possibly TRBD2 (6 bases). This CDR3 is built from 14 residues. The germline gives CDR1 LGHDT, CDR2 YNNKEL (reference sequence). Deletions cut 1 base from V and 9 bases from J, with 15 bases between. CDR3 DNA: TGTGCCAGCAGCCAAGGGACTACCGAGTCGGCCCAGTACTTC. This sequence encodes CASSQGTTESAQYF.

J is TRBJ2-2 and V is TRBV2, with 8 bases identical to TRBD1. Losses at the gene ends were 7 bases for V and 3 bases for J; bases not matched to a gene: 7. This CDR3 contains 15 residues. CDR1 is SNHLY and CDR2 is FYNNEI in the germline V gene. The CDR3 spells CASTGPGQDTGELFF. The CDR3 region has the DNA TGTGCCAGCACTGGACCGGGACAGGACACCGGGGAGCTGTTTTTT.

This clone showed up just once. This chain uses TRBV5-1 with TRBJ1-3; TRBD1 agrees at 8 bases. Losses at the gene ends were 4 bases for V and 4 bases for J; bases not matched to a gene: 7. CDR3 length equals 15 residues. The germline V gene has CDR1 SGHRS and CDR2 YFSETQ. The CDR3 sequence: CASSNSGGSGNTIYF. The CDR3 DNA follows: TGCGCCAGCAGCAATTCAGGGGGCAGCGGAAACACCATATATTTT.

The chain uses TRBV10-1 and TRBJ2-3; D possibly corresponds to TRBD2 (6 bases). Trimming shortened V by 0 bases and J by 2 bases, and 15 bases separated the two germline ends. Germline-derived CDR1 and CDR2 are WNHNN and SYGVQD (reference sequence). The CDR3 has 17 residues. As DNA, the CDR3 is TGCGCCAGCAGTGAGTCTACCCGGGGGAAGGTCACAGATACGCAGTATTTT. Translated, it gives CASSESTRGKVTDTQYF.

The V gene is TRBV6-5, the J gene TRBJ1-1; tentatively, D is TRBD1 (6 bases). V gave up 2 bases and J gave up 1 base, with 11 bases separating them. This CDR3 spans 15 amino acids. The V gene's germline CDR1 is MNHEY and CDR2 SVGAGI. CDR3 DNA: TGTGCCAGCAGTTACAGCCAGGGGAGGAACACTGAAGCTTTCTTT. Translation gives CASSYSQGRNTEAFF.

Here the CDR3 reads CASSLAFLGGGYGYTF. The CDR3 DNA reads as TGTGCCAGCAGCTTGGCCTTTTTAGGGGGCGGGTATGGCTACACCTTC. The V call is TRBV5-4, the J call TRBJ1-2, with TRBD1 matching 7 bases. CDR3 length equals 16 residues. Losses at the gene ends were 0 bases for V and 5 bases for J; bases not matched to a gene: 10. Per the germline V gene, CDR1 is SGHNT and CDR2 is YYREEE (reference sequence).

V and J are TRBV5-5 and TRBJ2-3, with TRBD1 as a possible D gene (6 bases). The germline CDR1 and CDR2 sequences are SGHKS and YYEKEE (reference sequence). CDR3 size: 15 residues. With 2 bases removed from V and 1 base from J, the gap between germline ends came to 11 bases. The CDR3: CASSFTGPRTDTQYF. The CDR3 nucleotides are TGTGCCAGCAGCTTTACAGGGCCCCGCACAGATACGCAGTATTTT.

The V gene is TRBV28, the J gene TRBJ2-2; D may be TRBD1 (6 bases). Germline CDR1 MDHEN, CDR2 SYDVKM. With 5 bases removed from V and 5 bases from J, the gap between germline ends came to 15 bases. CDR3 length equals 15 residues. CDR3 coding DNA: TGTGCCAGCAGTCCACAGGGCGGCTGGACCGGGGAGCTGTTTTTT. It yields the protein CASSPQGGWTGELFF.

The gene calls are TRBV20-1 and TRBJ1-1; TRBD1 aligns across 10 bases. This CDR3 has 15 amino acids. Unmatched junction bases numbered 8, after V lost 3 bases and J lost 4 bases. Germline CDR1 is DFQATT and CDR2 is SNEGSKA (reference sequence). CDR3: CSASRTGGWGTEAFF. The DNA for the CDR3 is TGCAGTGCTAGTCGGACAGGGGGTTGGGGCACTGAAGCTTTCTTT.

The chain links TRBV28 to TRBJ1-4; D is possibly TRBD1 (6 bases). The CDR3 is 15 residues long. The germline V gene has CDR1 MDHEN and CDR2 SYDVKM. Trimming shortened V by 2 bases and J by 4 bases, and 11 bases separated the two germline ends. CDR3 bases: TGTGCCAGCAGTTTACGGGGGGCCTTTAATGAAAAACTGTTTTTT. Translation gives CASSLRGAFNEKLFF.

The CDR3 region has the DNA TGTGCCAGCAGCTTGGCGGACAGGTCAGTGAGCTACACCTTC. Translation gives CASSLADRSVSYTF. This rearrangement joins TRBV5-4 to TRBJ1-2; the match to TRBD1 covers 7 bases. V lost 0 bases, J lost 9 bases, and 8 bases stayed unmatched. CDR1 SGHNT and CDR2 YYREEE come from the germline V gene (reference sequence). The CDR3 sequence is 14 residues long.

Only a few counts were recorded for this clone. CDR3 in DNA: TGCGCCAGCAGCTTTGGCGGGAGAACTAGCACAGATACGCAGTATTTT. Translated, it gives CASSFGGRTSTDTQYF. The J gene is TRBJ2-3, the V gene TRBV5-1; TRBD2 matches 7 bases. The CDR3 totals 16 residues. Germline-derived CDR1 and CDR2 are SGHRS and YFSETQ. With V trimmed by 2 bases and J by 0 bases, 6 bases remained unmatched.